Each of the 14 T cell receptor beta chains below was sequenced from the same sample in a study of Ad26.COV2.S vaccination and SARS-CoV-2 variants. Sample treatment: over 15 received Ad26.COV2.S at low or high dose, single or two shots; roughly five received placebo; per-sample allocation not given. At day 63 after the first vaccine or placebo injection, samples were drawn. The table came from immunoSEQ multiplex PCR; TCRdb's copy has only in-frame clones and leaves some out. The data show fewer than 500,000 clones, with around nine tenths seen just once and approximately 12% held by the top ten. The sequences come from peripheral blood, collected in a trial of Ad26.COV2.S vaccine versus placebo. These receptors all stem from a person aged 18-65 years who received the Ad26.COV2.S COVID-19 vaccine or a placebo.

V gene TRBV7-2 combines with J gene TRBJ2-7; 10 bases agree with TRBD1. CDR1 SGHTA and CDR2 FQGNSA come from the germline V gene. The CDR3 spans 14 residues. V shed 5 bases, J shed 3 bases, and the junction held 4 bases outside the gene matches. CDR3 sequence reads: CASSPGTGVYEQYF. In nucleotides, the CDR3 is TGTGCCAGCAGCCCCGGGACAGGGGTCTACGAGCAGTACTTC.

In this sample, this clone turned up a few times. J is TRBJ1-6 and V is TRBV27; TRBD1 agrees at 10 bases. The CDR3 loop spans 17 amino acids. V shed 4 bases and J 7 bases; nucleotides not matched to a gene: 10. Germline CDR1 and CDR2: MNHEY and SMNVEV (reference sequence). The CDR3 loop is CASSSGQGWVRNSPLHF. The CDR3 DNA follows: TGTGCCAGCAGTTCGGGACAGGGGTGGGTTAGGAATTCACCCCTCCACTTT.

The V gene is TRBV29-1, the J gene TRBJ1-5; D is unclear. The CDR3 runs to 14 residues. Germline V CDR1 and CDR2: SQVTM, ANQGSEA. The V gene lost 3 bases and the J gene lost 0 bases, with 9 bases spanning the gap. CDR3 region: CSVEGTSSNQPQHF. In DNA form, the CDR3 reads TGCAGCGTTGAGGGCACCTCTAGCAATCAGCCCCAGCATTTT.

CDR3 residues: CASSLARQGTLPFYGYTF. The CDR3, as DNA: TGTGCCAGCAGCTTAGCTCGACAGGGGACGCTTCCTTTTTATGGCTACACCTTC. V is TRBV7-2 and J is TRBJ1-2; 8 bases agree with TRBD1. The CDR3 length is 18 residues. V shed 0 bases, J shed 5 bases, and the junction held 14 bases outside the gene matches. The germline CDR1 and CDR2 sequences are SGHTA and FQGNSA.

The rearrangement joins TRBV2 to TRBJ1-5; D is undetermined. The ends were cut back, 5 bases at V and 7 bases at J, with 12 bases in the middle. Germline values: CDR1 SNHLY, CDR2 FYNNEI. The CDR3 covers 13 residues. CDR3 loop: CASSSSGSQPQHF. DNA of the CDR3: TGTGCCAGCAGTTCTTCCGGCTCCCAGCCCCAGCATTTT. The whole variable domain, filled in from reference TRBV2 and TRBJ1-5, reads EPEVTQTPSHQVTQMGQEVILRCVPISNHLYFYWYRQILGQKVEFLVSFYNNEISEKSEIFDDQFSVERPDGSNFTLKIRSTKLEDSAMYFCASSSSGSQPQHFGDGTRLSIL.

The chain joins TRBV9 to TRBJ2-5; D unclear. The CDR3 runs 16 residues. Trimming cost V 0 bases and J 1 base, with 13 bases left between them. CDR1 and CDR2 from the germline V gene are SGDLS and YYNGEE. The CDR3 sequence is CASSVGLSAAQETQYF. The CDR3 bases are TGTGCCAGCAGCGTAGGGTTGAGCGCCGCCCAAGAGACCCAGTACTTC.

The gene calls are TRBV7-3 and TRBJ1-1; D unclear. Germline CDR1 is SGHTA and CDR2 is FQGTGA. V was clipped by 7 bases and J by 8 bases, with 17 bases between them. The CDR3 totals 13 residues. The CDR3, as DNA: TGTGCCAGCACCATCGGCCATTGGGGAGAAGCTTTCTTT. Translated, it gives CASTIGHWGEAFF.

The chain couples TRBV6-2 or TRBV6-3 to TRBJ1-1, with D maybe TRBD1 (5 bases). The CDR3 has 14 residues. Trimming took off 0 bases at V and 2 bases at J, with 7 bases between the two ends. Germline V gives CDR1 MNHEY, CDR2 SVGEGT. In DNA form, the CDR3 reads TGTGCCAGCAGTTACTCGGGGGGAAACACTGAAGCTTTCTTT. This translates into CASSYSGGNTEAFF.

This clone was counted a single time. This sequence joins TRBV11-2 and TRBJ2-2, with a possible D match to TRBD1 (5 bases). The CDR3 covers 16 residues. Germline V gene data show CDR1 as SGHAT and CDR2 as FQNNGV. V was shortened by 1 base and J by 0 bases, with 9 bases between the two germline ends. CDR3 residues: CASSLGAGTNTGELFF. CDR3 nucleotides: TGTGCCAGCAGCTTAGGGGCAGGGACGAACACCGGGGAGCTGTTTTTT.

The CDR3 here is CASSRNRGPDTQYF. For the CDR3, the DNA is TGTGCCAGCTCAAGGAACAGGGGACCAGATACGCAGTATTTT. This chain uses TRBV18 with TRBJ2-3, with 7 positions matching TRBD1. V gave up 5 bases and J gave up 4 bases; unmatched junction bases: 6. Germline V lookup: CDR1 KGHSH, CDR2 LQKENI. The CDR3 consists of 14 residues.

The J gene is TRBJ2-3, the V gene TRBV5-4, with TRBD2 matching over 7 bases. V shed 0 bases, J shed 2 bases, and the junction held 3 bases outside the gene matches. The CDR3 is 15 residues long. CDR1 SGHNT and CDR2 YYREEE come from the germline V gene (reference sequence). CDR3 sequence: CASSLGLAVTDTQYF. The CDR3 DNA reads TGTGCCAGCAGCTTGGGGCTAGCGGTCACAGATACGCAGTATTTT. The entire variable domain, with the rest obtained from reference TRBV5-4 and TRBJ2-3, is as follows: ETGVTQSPTHLIKTRGQQVTLRCSSQSGHNTVSWYQQALGQGPQFIFQYYREEENGRGNFPPRFSGLQFPNYSSELNVNALELDDSALYLCASSLGLAVTDTQYFGPGTRLTVL.

This clone was observed a handful of times. V gene TRBV12-5 combines with J gene TRBJ2-2; possible D gene TRBD2, 6 bases. Looked up from germline, CDR1 is LGHNT and CDR2 is FRNRAP. The CDR3 consists of 15 residues. V lost 3 bases, J lost 0 bases, and 8 bases lay in between. The CDR3, as DNA: TGTGCTAGTGGTTTTGGCGGGACGAACACCGGGGAGCTGTTTTTT. It translates to CASGFGGTNTGELFF.

The rearrangement joins TRBV15 to TRBJ1-5, with D unclear. CDR3 length: 13 amino acids. Germline assignment: CDR1 LNHNV and CDR2 YYDKDF (reference sequence). V was cut by 3 bases and J by 1 base, with 4 bases left in between. The CDR3 spells CATSRGSNQPQHF. In DNA form, the CDR3 reads TGTGCCACCAGCAGGGGGAGCAATCAGCCCCAGCATTTT.

This chain joins TRBV7-3 and TRBJ2-1; D tentatively reads TRBD1 or TRBD2 (5 bases each). This CDR3 region has 15 residues. V dropped 1 base and J dropped 5 bases, with 12 bases sitting between them. CDR1 is SGHTA and CDR2 is FQGTGA in the germline V gene. The CDR3 nucleotides read TGTGCCAGCAGCTTAATAGGGACCCGGAACAATGAGCAGTTCTTC. Its protein is CASSLIGTRNNEQFF.